The clone carrying this T cell receptor beta chain was seen at least ten times. Its target is unknown. This sample is part of a study of metastatic and nonmetastatic thyroid tumors. Study-wide context: The comparison covered peripheral blood and tumor or nodule tissue in malignant and benign thyroid patients.

Study-wide results and limits: Within blood and tumor, benign nodules reportedly had significantly lower TCR beta diversity than malignant thyroid tumors did.

There were no patients who had received any treatment before thyroid surgery. With MiXCR, TCRdb reprocessed the PCR reads. The sample contains tens of thousands of clones, roughly 10% of which appear only once. The CDR3 runs 11 residues. V dropped 6 bases and J dropped 7; count of bases not matched to a gene: 5. From germline, CDR1 is DFQATT and CDR2 SNEGSKA (reference sequence). The rearrangement links TRBV20-1 to TRBJ1-1, with 7 positions matching TRBD1. The sample comprised blood. The receptor was isolated from a female donor with papillary thyroid cancer or a benign thyroid nodule (not recorded which). Some clones in this sample may be carry-over from other donors' samples. The CDR3 region is CSAKTGREAFF. CDR3 bases: TGCAGTGCCAAGACAGGGCGTGAAGCTTTCTTT.